Each of the 32 T cell receptor beta chains below was sequenced from the same sample in a study of blood T cell repertoires in COVID-19. The data were produced by immunoSEQ multiplex PCR, yet TCRdb's version contains in-frame clones alone and is incomplete. The sample lists a few hundred thousand clones; over 75% were seen once. The sequenced sample was PBMCs or T cells enriched from blood (not recorded which). Receptors originate from a man aged 30 to 39 who had recovered from COVID-19.

Worth noting for this clone: Other DNA sequences in the same sample also yield this CDR3. The chain recombines TRBV6-5 with TRBJ1-3, with D possibly being TRBD1 (6 bases). This CDR3 has 16 residues. V was cut by 0 bases and J by 1 base, with 10 bases left in between. Germline CDR1 MNHEY, CDR2 SVGAGI. For the CDR3, the DNA is TGTGCCAGCAGTTACTCGAGCAGGGGTTCTGGAAACACCATATATTTT. Translated: CASSYSSRGSGNTIYF.

This chain joins TRBV2 and TRBJ1-5; D gene unclear. The CDR3 runs 15 residues. Germline V lookup: CDR1 SNHLY, CDR2 FYNNEI. The V end was cut by 2 bases, the J end by 3 bases, with 11 bases between. The chain's CDR3 is CASSERRTSNQPQHF. CDR3 bases: TGTGCCAGCAGTGAACGACGGACTTCCAATCAGCCCCAGCATTTT.

This clone came up once. The chain uses TRBV2 and TRBJ2-1; 12 bases are a match to TRBD2. The ends lost 6 bases at V and 7 bases at J; junction bases unmatched: 4. The CDR3 has 14 residues. The germline CDR1 and CDR2 sequences are SNHLY and FYNNEI. CDR3 DNA: TGTGCCAGCAGGGAGACTAGCGGGGGAAATGAGCAGTTCTTC. This gives the protein CASRETSGGNEQFF.

The rearrangement uses TRBV2 and TRBJ1-5; the D gene is possibly TRBD1 (5 bases). Trimming removed 4 bases from V and 6 bases from J, with 7 bases in between. The length of the CDR3 is 12 residues. CDR1 is SNHLY, CDR2 FYNNEI, per germline. Here the CDR3 reads CASSGGSQPQHF. The CDR3 coding sequence is TGTGCCAGCAGTGGGGGCAGTCAGCCCCAGCATTTT. Variable domain in full (rest from reference TRBV2 and TRBJ1-5): EPEVTQTPSHQVTQMGQEVILRCVPISNHLYFYWYRQILGQKVEFLVSFYNNEISEKSEIFDDQFSVERPDGSNFTLKIRSTKLEDSAMYFCASSGGSQPQHFGDGTRLSIL.

V gene TRBV6-5 combines with J gene TRBJ1-5; 8 bases match TRBD1. The germline gives CDR1 MNHEY, CDR2 SVGAGI. CDR3 size: 15 residues. V was pared by 4 bases and J by 1 base, with 3 bases of the junction left unmatched. The DNA for the CDR3 is TGTGCCAGCAGTTTAGACAGGGGCAGCAATCAGCCCCAGCATTTT. Translating it yields CASSLDRGSNQPQHF.

The V gene is TRBV5-6, the J gene TRBJ2-3; tentatively, D is TRBD1 (5 bases). The CDR3 contains 14 residues. Trimming cost V 0 bases and J 3 bases, with 8 bases left between them. Germline V CDR1 and CDR2: SGHDT, YYEEEE. CDR3 residues: CASSLGAGTDTQYF. The CDR3 DNA is TGTGCCAGCAGCTTGGGGGCAGGGACAGATACGCAGTATTTT.

The chain employs TRBV27 and TRBJ1-6; tentative D call: TRBD1 (6 bases). In germline, CDR1 is MNHEY, CDR2 SMNVEV (reference sequence). The CDR3 sequence is 13 residues long. V was cut by 6 bases and J by 5 bases, with 8 bases left in between. Here the CDR3 reads CASSRQDNSPLHF. DNA of the CDR3: TGTGCCAGCAGCCGACAGGATAATTCACCCCTCCACTTT.

The V call is TRBV5-4, the J call TRBJ2-7; TRBD1 matches at 9 bases. This CDR3 has 15 amino acids. J lost 3 bases, V lost 2 bases, and 6 bases had no gene match. In germline, CDR1 is SGHNT, CDR2 YYREEE (reference sequence). CDR3 nucleotide sequence: TGTGCCAGCAGCTTAGAAGGGACAGGGATCTACGAGCAGTACTTC. Translated: CASSLEGTGIYEQYF.

The rearrangement links TRBV2 to TRBJ1-5; weak D call: TRBD1 (5 bases). The ends were cut back, 6 bases at V and 1 base at J, with 10 bases in the middle. CDR1 SNHLY and CDR2 FYNNEI come from the germline V gene. The CDR3 loop spans 14 amino acids. CDR3 nucleotides: TGTGCCAGCAGATTGGGACTCAGCAATCAGCCCCAGCATTTT. This encodes CASRLGLSNQPQHF.

The V gene is TRBV13, the J gene TRBJ2-1, with D perhaps matching TRBD2 (6 bases). The CDR3 sequence is 15 residues long. The germline V gene has CDR1 PRHDT and CDR2 FYEKMQ (reference sequence). V lost 2 bases, J lost 0 bases, and 8 bases lay in between. CDR3 coding DNA: TGTGCCAGCAGCTTAACGACTAGCTCCTACAATGAGCAGTTCTTC. Protein sequence: CASSLTTSSYNEQFF. Full variable domain (outside the CDR3, taken from reference TRBV13 and TRBJ2-1): AAGVIQSPRHLIKEKRETATLKCYPIPRHDTVYWYQQGPGQDPQFLISFYEKMQSDKGSIPDRFSAQQFSDYHSELNMSSLELGDSALYFCASSLTTSSYNEQFFGPGTRLTVL.

This clone has just one count. The chain combines TRBV6-5 with TRBJ2-5, with TRBD2 identical over 11 bases. The CDR3 loop spans 14 amino acids. Germline lookup yields CDR1 MNHEY and CDR2 SVGAGI. J lost 7 bases, V lost 5 bases, and 6 bases had no gene match. The DNA for the CDR3 is TGTGCCAGCAGTACTCCCGGGACTAGCGGGACCCAGTACTTC. It yields the protein CASSTPGTSGTQYF.

The V gene is TRBV3-1 (or the pseudogene TRBV3-2), the J gene TRBJ2-7; a weak D match, TRBD1 (6 bases). The V and J ends lost 2 bases and 7 bases respectively, with 12 bases between them. Germline-derived CDR1 and CDR2 are LGHDT and YNNKEL (reference sequence). The CDR3 is 13 amino acids. The CDR3 region has the DNA TGTGCCAGCAGCCAACCTGGGACAACAGAGCAGTACTTC. Protein: CASSQPGTTEQYF.

The chain is built from TRBV28 and TRBJ1-3; 9 bases map to TRBD1. The V and J ends lost 2 bases and 3 bases, in that order; junction bases with no gene match: 8. The CDR3 spans 17 residues. Germline V gene lookup returns CDR1 MDHEN and CDR2 SYDVKM. The CDR3 sequence: CASSLGGTGTYGNTIYF. Here the CDR3 DNA reads TGTGCCAGCAGTTTAGGAGGGACAGGGACTTATGGAAACACCATATATTTT.

This clone has a single count. Here the CDR3 reads CASSETGYEKLFF. The DNA of the CDR3 is TGTGCCAGCAGTGAAACGGGATATGAAAAACTGTTTTTT. J is TRBJ1-4 and V is TRBV6-1; D ambiguous. Trimming pared 2 bases from V and 6 bases from J, leaving 7 bases between. The CDR3 is made up of 13 amino acids. CDR1 MNHNS and CDR2 SASEGT come from the germline V gene.

The chain has TRBV5-1 and TRBJ2-3; D possibly corresponds to TRBD2 (5 bases). The CDR3 is 16 residues long. CDR1 is SGHRS, CDR2 YFSETQ, per germline. V lost 0 bases and J 3 bases, leaving 14 bases between the germline ends. CDR3 residues: CASSLAGVFATDTQYF. CDR3 DNA sequence: TGCGCCAGCAGCTTGGCCGGGGTGTTTGCAACAGATACGCAGTATTTT.

The chain combines TRBV7-9 with TRBJ2-7, with 7 positions matching TRBD1. The CDR3 length is 17 residues. Germline lookup yields CDR1 SEHNR and CDR2 FQNEAQ (reference sequence). The V segment lost 4 bases and the J segment 2 bases; nucleotides outside the gene matches: 14. The CDR3: CASSSPSRDSYTYEQYF. The CDR3, as DNA: TGTGCCAGCAGCTCCCCCAGTCGGGACAGCTACACCTACGAGCAGTACTTC. The whole variable domain, filled in from reference TRBV7-9 and TRBJ2-7, reads DTGVSQNPRHKITKRGQNVTFRCDPISEHNRLYWYRQTLGQGPEFLTYFQNEAQLEKSRLLSDRFSAERPKGSFSTLEIQRTEQGDSAMYLCASSSPSRDSYTYEQYFGPGTRLTVT.

The chain has TRBV5-6 and TRBJ2-7; tentative D call: TRBD1 (7 bases). CDR1 is SGHDT, CDR2 YYEEEE, per germline. V lost 0 bases, J lost 2 bases, and 15 bases lay in between. The CDR3 runs 16 residues. The DNA for the CDR3 is TGTGCCAGCAGCTTGGGGTGGGGGGACAGAACCTACGAGCAGTACTTC. It encodes CASSLGWGDRTYEQYF.

This chain links TRBV14 with TRBJ2-7, with a weak D call TRBD2 (6 bases). Germline CDR1 and CDR2: SGHDN and FVKESK. The ends were cut back, 4 bases at V and 2 bases at J, with 12 bases in the middle. This CDR3 is 14 amino acids long. CDR3 loop: CASSRGTLAYEQYF. The CDR3 coding sequence is TGTGCCAGCAGCCGAGGGACTTTGGCCTACGAGCAGTACTTC.

This clone has only one observation. The CDR3 is CAKELAGEETQYF. DNA for the CDR3: TGTGCCAAGGAACTAGCGGGGGAAGAGACCCAGTACTTC. This sequence joins TRBV2 and TRBJ2-5, with TRBD2 matching over 11 bases. Germline V gene lookup returns CDR1 SNHLY and CDR2 FYNNEI. V gave up 10 bases and J gave up 3 bases; unmatched junction bases: 4. The CDR3 runs to 13 residues.

The rearrangement links TRBV7-3 to TRBJ1-1; 7 positions match TRBD1. With 2 bases clipped from V and 0 bases from J, the junction kept 3 bases outside the gene matches. The CDR3 runs to 15 residues. Germline V gene data show CDR1 as SGHTA and CDR2 as FQGTGA. CDR3 region: CASSLGGQVNTEAFF. The DNA of the CDR3 is TGTGCCAGCAGCTTAGGAGGACAGGTGAACACTGAAGCTTTCTTT. The full variable domain, in which reference TRBV7-3 and TRBJ1-1 provide the parts outside the CDR3, is GAGVSQTPSNKVTEKGKYVELRCDPISGHTALYWYRQSLGQGPEFLIYFQGTGAADDSGLPNDRFFAVRPEGSVSTLKIQRTERGDSAVYLCASSLGGQVNTEAFFGQGTRLTVV.

This chain connects TRBV2 to TRBJ2-7; 14 positions agree with TRBD2. Trimming took 7 bases from V and 9 from J; bases not matched to a gene: 2. Per the germline V gene, CDR1 is SNHLY and CDR2 is FYNNEI. The CDR3 is 12 residues long. The CDR3 reads CASTGLAGGQYF. The CDR3 nucleotides are TGTGCCAGCACCGGACTAGCGGGGGGGCAGTACTTC.

The rearrangement joins TRBV28 to TRBJ1-2, with D unclear. The CDR3 contains 11 residues. Germline CDR1 is MDHEN and CDR2 is SYDVKM. Trimming cost V 3 bases and J 7 bases, with 6 bases left between them. CDR3 in amino acids: CASSFERGYTF. For the CDR3, the DNA is TGTGCCAGCAGTTTCGAGCGTGGCTACACCTTC.

This clone was observed a single time. The chain recombines TRBV2 with TRBJ1-5; TRBD1 is a possible D gene (6 bases). CDR1 and CDR2 (germline): SNHLY, FYNNEI. V lost 3 bases and J lost 7, with 19 bases in between. The CDR3 sequence is 16 residues long. CDR3 sequence (DNA): TGTGCCAGCAGTGAGATGGGCAGGGGTTTAGGGCAGCCCCAGCATTTT. This encodes CASSEMGRGLGQPQHF.

This clone showed up just a few times. This chain joins TRBV30 and TRBJ2-7, with TRBD2 matching 7 bases. The V and J ends lost 0 bases and 6 bases, in that order; junction bases with no gene match: 14. The length of the CDR3 is 16 residues. The germline gives CDR1 GTSNPN, CDR2 SVGIG (reference sequence). CDR3 sequence: CAWSVPLLRGEGEQYF. The CDR3 region has the DNA TGTGCCTGGAGTGTACCCCTCCTCCGGGGGGAGGGCGAGCAGTACTTC.

The table lists this clone with a few counts. The CDR3 spells CASRSLPGQGGNEQFF. CDR3 nucleotides: TGTGCAAGTCGCTCCTTACCAGGACAGGGTGGCAATGAGCAGTTCTTC. This chain uses TRBV12-2 with TRBJ2-1; the D segment call TRBD1 is taken from the table without a DNA check. TRBV12-2 is a pseudogene segment. The CDR3 sequence is 16 residues long.

The V and J genes are TRBV13 and TRBJ2-3, with D possibly TRBD1 on 6 matching bases. The CDR3 totals 12 residues. The V end lost 4 bases, the J end lost 8 bases, and 10 bases lay between the germline ends. The V gene's germline CDR1 is PRHDT and CDR2 FYEKMQ (reference sequence). The chain's CDR3 is CASSSEGGTQYF. The CDR3 nucleotides read TGTGCCAGCAGCTCCGAAGGGGGTACGCAGTATTTT.

The gene calls are TRBV18 and TRBJ2-7, with 9 bases matching TRBD1. The CDR3 runs 13 residues. The V gene's germline CDR1 is KGHSH and CDR2 LQKENI. The junction had 7 bases not matched to a gene; V was cut back by 6 bases and J by 7 bases. Here the CDR3 DNA reads TGTGCCAGCTCCGGGGGGACAGGGCAAGAGCAGTACTTC. Its protein product is CASSGGTGQEQYF.

J is TRBJ2-2 and V is TRBV4-1; 12 nucleotides line up with TRBD2. Germline V gene data show CDR1 as MGHRA and CDR2 as YSYEKL. The CDR3 loop spans 17 amino acids. J gave up 1 base and V 3 bases, and 3 bases lay outside the gene matches. DNA for the CDR3: TGCGCCAGCAGCCAGGCGACTAGCGGGGGGAACACCGGGGAGCTGTTTTTT. Translation gives CASSQATSGGNTGELFF.

The rearrangement links TRBV12-3 or TRBV12-4 to TRBJ1-3, with D uncertain. This CDR3 has 13 amino acids. V lost 4 bases and J 2 bases, leaving 6 bases between the germline ends. The CDR3 nucleotides are TGTGCCAGCAGTTCTGGGCCTGGAAACACCATATATTTT. This sequence encodes CASSSGPGNTIYF.

The chain has TRBV7-2 and TRBJ1-5, with D possibly matching TRBD1 (6 bases). CDR3 length: 13 residues. Germline V CDR1 and CDR2: SGHTA, FQGNSA. V was pared by 6 bases and J by 6 bases, with 12 bases between. CDR3 in DNA: TGTGCCAGCAGTGGACAGTTCGGTCAGCCCCAGCATTTT. Encoded protein: CASSGQFGQPQHF.

The chain recombines TRBV13 with TRBJ2-7; a weak D match, TRBD1 (6 bases). V lost 1 base, J lost 8 bases, and 18 bases lay in between. The germline gives CDR1 PRHDT, CDR2 FYEKMQ (reference sequence). This CDR3 has 15 amino acids. The CDR3 spells CASSLAGAGVSKQYF. The CDR3 region has the DNA TGTGCCAGCAGCTTAGCCGGGGCAGGGGTGAGCAAGCAGTACTTC.

The chain links TRBV9 to TRBJ1-2; 9 bases match TRBD1. V dropped 3 bases and J dropped 8; count of bases not matched to a gene: 8. CDR3 length: 14 residues. Germline V gives CDR1 SGDLS, CDR2 YYNGEE. In DNA, the CDR3 is TGTGCCAGCAGCGACCGTGGACAGGGGATCGGCTACACCTTC. Its protein is CASSDRGQGIGYTF. The complete variable domain, with remaining parts taken from reference TRBV9 and TRBJ1-2, reads DSGVTQTPKHLITATGQRVTLRCSPRSGDLSVYWYQQSLDQGLQFLIQYYNGEERAKGNILERFSAQQFPDLHSELNLSSLELGDSALYFCASSDRGQGIGYTFGSGTRLTVV.